Each of the 23 T cell receptor beta chains below was sequenced from the same sample in a study of shared clonotypes between healthy human individuals. Libraries were prepared by immunoSEQ multiplex PCR; TCRdb keeps only in-frame clonotypes and omits some of them. This sample has hundreds of thousands of clones, with around three quarters found just once. Sequences were obtained from memory CD4+ T cells sorted from blood. The subset here: CD45RA-negative fraction. The receptor source for this set is a woman aged 25 to 39 in good health.

The V gene is TRBV10-1, the J gene TRBJ2-7; a weak D match, TRBD1 (5 bases). Germline V gene lookup returns CDR1 WNHNN and CDR2 SYGVQD (reference sequence). The CDR3 has 13 residues. Trimming cost V 6 bases and J 3 bases, with 12 bases left between them. The CDR3 loop reads CASSDQRGYEQYF. Here the CDR3 DNA reads TGCGCCAGCAGCGACCAAAGGGGCTACGAGCAGTACTTC.

CDR3 protein: CASSPPGVTQYF. Here the CDR3 DNA reads TGCGCCAGCAGCCCCCCGGGTGTTACGCAGTATTTT. The chain links TRBV5-1 to TRBJ2-3; D is unclear. This CDR3 region has 12 residues. Germline CDR1 reads SGHRS; CDR2 reads YFSETQ. Trimming took off 4 bases at V and 8 bases at J, with 11 bases between the two ends.

This clone was counted once. The chain carries TRBV5-1 and TRBJ2-2; 12 positions match TRBD2. Germline trimming cut 4 bases from V and 1 base from J; bases unmatched to any gene: 2. The germline V gene encodes CDR1 SGHRS and CDR2 YFSETQ. CDR3 length equals 16 residues. The CDR3 protein is CASSMTSGRNTGELFF. CDR3 nucleotides: TGCGCCAGCAGCATGACTAGCGGGAGGAACACCGGGGAGCTGTTTTTT.

The chain uses TRBV29-1 and TRBJ2-1; 7 bases agree with TRBD2. The CDR3 covers 14 residues. The germline V gene encodes CDR1 SQVTM and CDR2 ANQGSEA. The trim removed 3 bases at V and 9 bases at J, leaving 11 bases unmatched. CDR3 sequence reads: CSVEAGRESGEQFF. The CDR3 nucleotides read TGCAGCGTTGAGGCCGGGCGGGAGAGCGGTGAGCAGTTCTTC.

The chain recombines TRBV2 with TRBJ2-7, with TRBD2 matching 11 bases. The germline V gene encodes CDR1 SNHLY and CDR2 FYNNEI. V shed 3 bases, J shed 3 bases, and the junction held 7 bases outside the gene matches. This CDR3 has 16 residues. The CDR3 region has the DNA TGTGCCAGCAGTGAGCCAGGGACTAGCGGTTTCTACGAGCAGTACTTC. This encodes CASSEPGTSGFYEQYF.

The rearrangement uses TRBV7-6 and TRBJ1-2; D remains ambiguous. The CDR3 covers 14 residues. From germline, CDR1 is SGHVS and CDR2 FNYEAQ. Between the trimmed V and J ends, which lost 5 bases and 5 bases, there was a span of 15 bases. The CDR3: CASSPTHETYGYTF. Written as DNA, the CDR3 is TGTGCCAGCAGCCCCACGCACGAGACTTATGGCTACACCTTC.

This clone was seen only a few times. The sample contains more than one DNA sequence encoding this CDR3. This sequence joins TRBV11-2 and TRBJ2-7, with D possibly called TRBD1 or TRBD2 (5 bases each). Germline values: CDR1 SGHAT, CDR2 FQNNGV. The CDR3 covers 16 residues. V lost 1 base and J lost 0, with 13 bases in between. Here the CDR3 DNA reads TGTGCCAGCAGCTTAGTCGGGACGGTGAGCTCCTACGAGCAGTACTTC. This encodes CASSLVGTVSSYEQYF. Full variable domain (missing parts from reference TRBV11-2 and TRBJ2-7): EAGVAQSPRYKIIEKRQSVAFWCNPISGHATLYWYQQILGQGPKLLIQFQNNGVVDDSQLPKDRFSAERLKGVDSTLKIQPAKLEDSAVYLCASSLVGTVSSYEQYFGPGTRLTVT.

The chain uses TRBV19 and TRBJ2-2, with TRBD1 identical over 9 bases. V shed 3 bases and J 7 bases; nucleotides not matched to a gene: 12. The CDR3 consists of 17 residues. The V gene's germline CDR1 is LNHDA and CDR2 SQIVND (reference sequence). CDR3 sequence: CASSIGTGFSQGGELFF. In DNA, the CDR3 is TGTGCCAGTAGTATCGGGACAGGGTTCTCTCAGGGCGGGGAGCTGTTTTTT.

The chain is built from TRBV6-5 and TRBJ1-4; 8 bases map to TRBD1. V dropped 6 bases and J dropped 3; count of bases not matched to a gene: 6. The CDR3 is made up of 15 amino acids. Germline CDR1 and CDR2: MNHEY and SVGAGI. The CDR3 sequence is CASRSGTGPNEKLFF. Written as DNA, the CDR3 is TGTGCCAGCAGGTCCGGGACAGGACCTAATGAAAAACTGTTTTTT.

The gene calls are TRBV11-2 and TRBJ2-1, with 10 bases matching TRBD2. From germline, CDR1 is SGHAT and CDR2 FQNNGV. This CDR3 comprises 14 residues. V lost 5 bases and J lost 8; bases outside the gene matches: 6. CDR3 sequence reads: CASSPLAGVYEQFF. CDR3 sequence (DNA): TGTGCCAGCAGCCCGCTAGCGGGAGTCTATGAGCAGTTCTTC.

J is TRBJ1-6 and V is TRBV19; TRBD1 might be the D (5 bases). The V gene's germline CDR1 is LNHDA and CDR2 SQIVND (reference sequence). The V end lost 7 bases, the J end lost 7 bases, and 20 bases lay between the germline ends. The CDR3 length is 16 residues. The CDR3 DNA reads TGTGCCAGTACTCAACCCGAGGGACGGATAAATTCACCCCTCCACTTT. It specifies CASTQPEGRINSPLHF. Drawing the rest from reference TRBV19 and TRBJ1-6, the complete variable domain is DGGITQSPKYLFRKEGQNVTLSCEQNLNHDAMYWYRQDPGQGLRLIYYSQIVNDFQKGDIAEGYSVSREKKESFPLTVTSAQKNPTAFYLCASTQPEGRINSPLHFGNGTRLTVT.

The genes are TRBV19 and TRBJ1-2; TRBD1 aligns across 10 bases. CDR3 length: 15 residues. V gave up 7 bases and J gave up 5 bases; unmatched junction bases: 10. Germline CDR1 reads LNHDA; CDR2 reads SQIVND (reference sequence). CDR3 nucleotides: TGTGCCAGTACTGACCCCGGGACAGGGGATTATGGCTACACCTTC. Its protein is CASTDPGTGDYGYTF.

The V and J genes are TRBV2 and TRBJ2-7; 7 bases align to TRBD1. V was clipped by 2 bases and J by 13 bases; unmatched bases: 8. Germline assignment: CDR1 SNHLY and CDR2 FYNNEI. The CDR3 covers 12 residues. The CDR3 nucleotides are TGTGCCAGCAGTGAAAATGACAGGGTCCGATACTTC. It yields the protein CASSENDRVRYF.

This sequence joins TRBV25-1 and TRBJ1-1, with D unresolved. Germline loops: CDR1 MGHDK, CDR2 SYGVNS. The V gene lost 3 bases and the J gene lost 0 bases, with 11 bases spanning the gap. This CDR3 has 15 residues. CDR3 in DNA: TGTGCCAGCAGTGACTCCACGCGCTTGAACACTGAAGCTTTCTTT. Translating gives CASSDSTRLNTEAFF.

The V gene is TRBV4-2, the J gene TRBJ2-3, with D possibly TRBD1 on 6 matching bases. Germline V gene lookup returns CDR1 LGHNA and CDR2 YNFKEQ. The CDR3 is 15 residues long. Between the trimmed V and J ends, which lost 4 bases and 1 base, there was a span of 12 bases. The CDR3 nucleotides read TGTGCCAGCAGCCCGGGGACATGGGGCACAGATACGCAGTATTTT. Translating gives CASSPGTWGTDTQYF.

This clone was detected only a few times. J is TRBJ2-5 and V is TRBV2; D gene ambiguous. The CDR3 sequence is 15 residues long. Germline values: CDR1 SNHLY, CDR2 FYNNEI. Trimming removed 0 bases from V and 4 bases from J, with 12 bases in between. CDR3 loop: CASSEAGSELETQYF. The DNA for the CDR3 is TGTGCCAGCAGTGAAGCGGGAAGTGAATTAGAGACCCAGTACTTC.

The chain has TRBV28 and TRBJ2-1, with D possibly matching TRBD2 (5 bases). The CDR3 is made up of 15 amino acids. The germline CDR1 and CDR2 sequences are MDHEN and SYDVKM. The germline V and J ends were trimmed by 3 bases and 0 bases, with 9 bases remaining between them. The CDR3 sequence is CASSFGIYSYNEQFF. CDR3 nucleotides: TGTGCCAGCAGTTTCGGGATTTACTCCTACAATGAGCAGTTCTTC. The whole variable domain, remainder taken from reference TRBV28 and TRBJ2-1, is DVKVTQSSRYLVKRTGEKVFLECVQDMDHENMFWYRQDPGLGLRLIYFSYDVKMKEKGDIPEGYSVSREKKERFSLILESASTNQTSMYLCASSFGIYSYNEQFFGPGTRLTVL.

Comments on this clone: Germline is not matched at one junction end, which may reflect a read error. The J gene is TRBJ1-4, the V gene TRBV29-1; 9 bases are a match to TRBD1. Looked up from germline, CDR1 is SQVTM and CDR2 is ANQGSEA. CDR3 length: 13 amino acids. The CDR3 DNA is TGCAGCGTTCAAGACAGGGGGAATGAAAAACTGTTTTTT. Translating it yields CSVQDRGNEKLFF.

The chain recombines TRBV19 with TRBJ1-4, with D unresolved. The CDR3 contains 13 residues. Deletions cut 7 bases from V and 2 bases from J, with 8 bases between. Germline V gene sequence: CDR1 LNHDA, CDR2 SQIVND (reference sequence). The CDR3 bases are TGTGCCAGTACTTTAAGGACTAATGAAAAACTGTTTTTT. This codes for CASTLRTNEKLFF.

This chain connects TRBV7-6 to TRBJ2-3; 10 positions match TRBD1. The germline gives CDR1 SGHVS, CDR2 FNYEAQ. The junction had 7 bases not matched to a gene; V was cut back by 3 bases and J by 4 bases. CDR3 size: 16 residues. CDR3 loop: CASSLTRDRGSDTQYF. CDR3 DNA: TGTGCCAGCAGCTTGACCCGGGACAGGGGCTCAGATACGCAGTATTTT. The entire variable domain, with the rest obtained from reference TRBV7-6 and TRBJ2-3, is as follows: GAGVSQSPRYKVTKRGQDVALRCDPISGHVSLYWYRQALGQGPEFLTYFNYEAQQDKSGLPNDRFSAERPEGSISTLTIQRTEQRDSAMYRCASSLTRDRGSDTQYFGPGTRLTVL.

The gene calls are TRBV27 and TRBJ1-5; unclear D gene. V was shortened by 2 bases and J by 9 bases, with 11 bases between the two germline ends. This CDR3 spans 13 amino acids. Germline V lookup: CDR1 MNHEY, CDR2 SMNVEV (reference sequence). CDR3 coding DNA: TGTGCCAGCAGTTTAGCTGGCGTGGCGCCCCAGCATTTT. Residues: CASSLAGVAPQHF.

The J gene is TRBJ2-3, the V gene TRBV5-1, with 7 bases identical to TRBD1. CDR1 is SGHRS, CDR2 YFSETQ, per germline. The length of the CDR3 is 15 residues. The V and J ends lost 7 bases and 2 bases, in that order; junction bases with no gene match: 10. CDR3 residues: CASRRQGTVTDTQYF. In DNA, the CDR3 is TGCGCCAGCCGACGCCAAGGGACAGTCACAGATACGCAGTATTTT.

V is TRBV19 and J is TRBJ2-1; the D is unclear. Trimming removed 5 bases at V and 9 bases at J, with 17 bases between. The CDR3 has 14 residues. Germline assignment: CDR1 LNHDA and CDR2 SQIVND (reference sequence). In DNA, the CDR3 is TGTGCCAGTAGTCCACGGTATGTACAGCCTGAGCAGTTCTTC. Protein product: CASSPRYVQPEQFF.